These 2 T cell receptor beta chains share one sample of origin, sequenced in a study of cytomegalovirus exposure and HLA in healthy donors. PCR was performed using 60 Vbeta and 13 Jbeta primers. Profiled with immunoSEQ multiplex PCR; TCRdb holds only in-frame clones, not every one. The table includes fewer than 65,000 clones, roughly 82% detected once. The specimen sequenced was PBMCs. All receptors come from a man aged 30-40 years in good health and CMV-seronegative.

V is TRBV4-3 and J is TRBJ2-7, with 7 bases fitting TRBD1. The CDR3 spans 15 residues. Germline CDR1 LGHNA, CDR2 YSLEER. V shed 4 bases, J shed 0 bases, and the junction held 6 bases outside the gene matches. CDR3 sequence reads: CASSRSTGVSYEQYF. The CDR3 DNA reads TGCGCCAGCAGCCGATCAACAGGGGTCTCCTACGAGCAGTACTTC.

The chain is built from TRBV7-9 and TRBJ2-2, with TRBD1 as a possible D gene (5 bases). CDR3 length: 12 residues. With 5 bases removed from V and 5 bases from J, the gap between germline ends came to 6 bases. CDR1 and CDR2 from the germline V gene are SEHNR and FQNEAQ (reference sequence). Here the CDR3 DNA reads TGTGCCAGCAGCCAGGGAACCGGGGAGCTGTTTTTT. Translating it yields CASSQGTGELFF.